Each of the 19 T cell receptor beta chains below was sequenced from the same sample in a study of blood T cell repertoires in COVID-19. Assay: immunoSEQ multiplex PCR; the TCRdb copy retains only in-frame clones and omits some. This sample yields roughly 230,000 clones, of which approximately 80% are seen a single time; less than 7.5% belongs to the top ten. The sample consisted of peripheral blood. Receptors were obtained from a woman aged 50 to 65 with acute or convalescent COVID-19.

This rearrangement joins TRBV19 to TRBJ2-1; D not certain. The CDR3 runs 13 residues. Germline CDR1 reads LNHDA; CDR2 reads SQIVND (reference sequence). Trimming stripped 4 bases from V and 4 bases from J, with 8 bases between. CDR3 sequence: CASSTRLYNEQFF. Here the CDR3 DNA reads TGTGCCAGTAGTACGAGACTTTACAATGAGCAGTTCTTC.

The chain carries TRBV28 and TRBJ1-5; 7 bases fit TRBD1. Germline assignment: CDR1 MDHEN and CDR2 SYDVKM. The CDR3 sequence is 16 residues long. V lost 4 bases to trimming and J lost 6 bases; unmatched junction nucleotides: 12. CDR3 protein: CASSSPQGGFVQPQHF. As DNA, the CDR3 is TGTGCCAGCAGTTCCCCCCAAGGGGGCTTTGTTCAGCCCCAGCATTTT.

The table lists this clone with a count of one. This sequence joins TRBV7-2 and TRBJ2-7; D is undetermined. The V end lost 5 bases, the J end lost 3 bases, and 11 bases lay between the germline ends. The CDR3 covers 13 residues. CDR1 and CDR2 from the germline V gene are SGHTA and FQGNSA. CDR3 residues: CASSIRQVYEQYF. CDR3 DNA: TGTGCCAGCAGCATACGACAAGTCTACGAGCAGTACTTC.

For the CDR3, the DNA is TGTGCCAGTTGGGACAGGGAAGACTATGGCTACACCTTC. Protein product: CASWDREDYGYTF. The chain joins TRBV6-5 to TRBJ1-2; 9 bases are a match to TRBD1. The germline CDR1 and CDR2 sequences are MNHEY and SVGAGI. The CDR3 totals 13 residues. J lost 3 bases, V lost 9 bases, and 5 bases had no gene match.

This clone was seen a handful of times. The CDR3 spells CASTTRTSGAYEQYF. The CDR3 coding sequence is TGTGCCAGCACCACCCGGACTAGTGGAGCCTACGAGCAGTACTTC. The chain employs TRBV13 and TRBJ2-7, with 7 bases identical to TRBD2. The CDR3 spans 15 residues. In germline, CDR1 is PRHDT, CDR2 FYEKMQ (reference sequence). The V segment lost 7 bases and the J segment 2 bases; nucleotides outside the gene matches: 11.

The chain is built from TRBV7-9 and TRBJ2-2, with a tentative D call TRBD1 (6 bases). Germline loops: CDR1 SEHNR, CDR2 FQNEAQ (reference sequence). Between the trimmed V and J ends, which lost 3 bases and 10 bases, there was a span of 21 bases. The CDR3 contains 16 residues. The CDR3 here is CASSFTGTHDLAELFF. The CDR3 DNA reads as TGTGCCAGCAGCTTCACCGGGACACACGACCTGGCGGAGCTGTTTTTT. The full variable domain, rest sourced from reference TRBV7-9 and TRBJ2-2, is DTGVSQNPRHKITKRGQNVTFRCDPISEHNRLYWYRQTLGQGPEFLTYFQNEAQLEKSRLLSDRFSAERPKGSFSTLEIQRTEQGDSAMYLCASSFTGTHDLAELFFGEGSRLTVL.

This chain joins TRBV5-1 and TRBJ1-2; tentatively, D is TRBD1 (6 bases). The ends were cut back, 2 bases at V and 2 bases at J, with 7 bases in the middle. Germline V gene data show CDR1 as SGHRS and CDR2 as YFSETQ. The CDR3 totals 13 residues. The CDR3 DNA follows: TGCGCCAGCAGCTTTCAGGGGAACTATGGCTACACCTTC. This translates into CASSFQGNYGYTF.

This chain connects TRBV5-4 to TRBJ2-5, with D possibly TRBD1 on 6 matching bases. The CDR3 length is 16 residues. V lost 2 bases to trimming and J lost 4 bases, with 18 bases between them. Germline lookup yields CDR1 SGHNT and CDR2 YYREEE (reference sequence). CDR3: CASSLGTNRAAETQYF. As DNA, the CDR3 is TGTGCCAGCAGCTTAGGGACGAACAGGGCCGCAGAGACCCAGTACTTC.

V gene TRBV19 combines with J gene TRBJ1-1; TRBD1 matches at 8 bases. The CDR3 is 13 amino acids. The J segment lost 5 bases and the V segment lost 4 bases, leaving 3 bases of the junction unmatched. Germline V gene lookup returns CDR1 LNHDA and CDR2 SQIVND (reference sequence). The CDR3 nucleotides are TGTGCCAGTAGTACGACAGGGGCAACTGAAGCTTTCTTT. As protein: CASSTTGATEAFF.

This rearrangement joins TRBV28 to TRBJ1-5; no clear D. Germline V gene lookup returns CDR1 MDHEN and CDR2 SYDVKM. Trimming took 7 bases from V and 0 from J, leaving 7 bases between them. This CDR3 has 13 amino acids. CDR3 coding DNA: TGTGCCAGCATAAGCGATAGCAATCAGCCCCAGCATTTT. This codes for CASISDSNQPQHF.

V is TRBV7-2 and J is TRBJ1-2; D is undetermined. In germline, CDR1 is SGHTA, CDR2 FQGNSA. The length of the CDR3 is 13 residues. V was pared by 1 base and J by 9 bases, with 12 bases between. In nucleotides, the CDR3 is TGTGCCAGCAGCTTAGGGACGGACTGGAGCTACACCTTC. Translation: CASSLGTDWSYTF.

This chain uses TRBV2 with TRBJ2-7, with a weak D call TRBD2 (6 bases). The ends were cut back, 2 bases at V and 12 bases at J, with 17 bases in the middle. CDR1 and CDR2 from the germline V gene are SNHLY and FYNNEI. The CDR3 is 13 residues long. The CDR3 DNA is TGTGCCAGCAGTGAAAATCAGAGGGGAGGTCGGTACTTC. Residues: CASSENQRGGRYF.

The J gene is TRBJ2-3, the V gene TRBV7-2, with D possibly TRBD2 on 6 matching bases. The germline V gene has CDR1 SGHTA and CDR2 FQGNSA. The CDR3 covers 15 residues. The germline V and J ends were trimmed by 5 bases and 4 bases, with 16 bases remaining between them. The CDR3 protein is CASSPQTRPSDTQYF. As DNA, the CDR3 is TGTGCCAGCAGCCCACAGACTAGACCCTCAGATACGCAGTATTTT.

This clone was observed once. The V gene is TRBV3-1 (or the pseudogene TRBV3-2), the J gene TRBJ2-5; weak D call: TRBD1 (5 bases). CDR3 length equals 16 residues. The V end lost 1 base, the J end lost 2 bases, and 14 bases lay between the germline ends. Germline assignment: CDR1 LGHDT and CDR2 YNNKEL (reference sequence). CDR3 protein: CASSQGPGQVQETQYF. The CDR3 bases are TGTGCCAGCAGCCAAGGGCCAGGGCAGGTGCAAGAGACCCAGTACTTC.

The chain combines TRBV6-5 with TRBJ2-5; TRBD2 agrees at 9 bases. V gave up 6 bases and J gave up 2 bases; unmatched junction bases: 7. There are 15 residues in the CDR3. Germline CDR1 reads MNHEY; CDR2 reads SVGAGI. CDR3 protein: CASSQGLALQETQYF. The CDR3 nucleotides read TGTGCCAGCAGCCAGGGACTAGCACTACAAGAGACCCAGTACTTC.

CDR3 in DNA: TGTGCCAGCAGCCAAGGTCGTCATGGCTATGAGCAGTTCTTC. Amino acid sequence: CASSQGRHGYEQFF. The chain carries TRBV3-1 (or the pseudogene TRBV3-2) and TRBJ2-1; D remains ambiguous. Trimming took 1 base from V and 8 from J, leaving 12 bases between them. CDR1 is LGHDT and CDR2 is YNNKEL in the germline V gene (reference sequence). The CDR3 covers 14 residues.

This sequence joins TRBV30 and TRBJ2-1; the match to TRBD2 covers 12 bases. The CDR3 has 14 residues. CDR1 GTSNPN and CDR2 SVGIG come from the germline V gene (reference sequence). V lost 8 bases to trimming and J lost 4 bases; unmatched junction nucleotides: 6. The CDR3 nucleotides read TGTGCCCGGTCCGGGACTAGCGGGTACAATGAGCAGTTCTTC. It is translated as CARSGTSGYNEQFF. The full variable domain, its missing parts supplied by reference TRBV30 and TRBJ2-1, is SQTIHQWPATLVQPVGSPLSLECTVEGTSNPNLYWYRQAAGRGLQLLFYSVGIGQISSEVPQNLSASRPQDRQFILSSKKLLLSDSGFYLCARSGTSGYNEQFFGPGTRLTVL.

The chain is built from TRBV28 and TRBJ1-1; a weak D match, TRBD1 (5 bases). Germline lookup yields CDR1 MDHEN and CDR2 SYDVKM. CDR3 length equals 17 residues. V dropped 1 base and J dropped 8 bases, with 23 bases sitting between them. CDR3 loop: CASSLYRGTDYLHEAFF. The CDR3 DNA is TGTGCCAGCAGTTTATATCGCGGGACGGATTATTTACACGAAGCTTTCTTT.

The V gene is TRBV6-2 or TRBV6-3, the J gene TRBJ2-1; no firm D call. V lost 3 bases and J 10 bases, leaving 7 bases between the germline ends. The CDR3 length is 11 residues. Germline V gene sequence: CDR1 MNHEY, CDR2 SVGEGT. CDR3 residues: CASSYPQEQFF. The CDR3 region has the DNA TGTGCCAGCAGTTATCCCCAGGAGCAGTTCTTC.